The 10 T cell receptor beta chains listed next were all sequenced from one sample in a study of blood T cell repertoires in COVID-19 (dated by TCRdb to 2019 to 2021). To prepare the library, the immunoSEQ multiplex PCR assay was applied. TCRdb holds this immuneACCESS table with in-frame rearrangements only. Some clones are missing; in checked studies, unresolved V genes explain under half, and the rest has no known cause. Here the sample has around 200,000 clones; around four fifths occur a single time. The ten top clones hold roughly 2.9% of the sample. Sequencing was carried out using peripheral blood. These receptors came from a man in his fifties or sixties with active or convalescent COVID-19.

The rearrangement links TRBV5-1 to TRBJ2-2, with 10 bases aligning to TRBD2. The CDR3 spans 16 residues. With 4 bases clipped from V and 8 bases from J, the junction kept 11 bases outside the gene matches. Germline V gene data show CDR1 as SGHRS and CDR2 as YFSETQ. CDR3 loop: CASSQGLAAQVGELFF. The CDR3 coding sequence is TGCGCCAGCAGCCAAGGACTAGCGGCGCAGGTTGGGGAGCTGTTTTTT.

The sample holds a few counts of this clone. The rearrangement links TRBV6-2 or TRBV6-3 to TRBJ1-5; no clear D gene. This CDR3 has 14 amino acids. V was shortened by 2 bases and J by 4 bases, with 9 bases between the two germline ends. Germline CDR1 and CDR2: MNHEY and SVGEGT. The CDR3 region is CASSYSFANQPQHF. The CDR3 nucleotides are TGTGCCAGCAGTTACAGCTTCGCGAATCAGCCCCAGCATTTT.

This clone was counted once. The chain has TRBV2 and TRBJ1-2, with D possibly matching TRBD1 (5 bases). The CDR3 is made up of 13 amino acids. Trimming took 3 bases from V and 8 from J, leaving 13 bases between them. From germline, CDR1 is SNHLY and CDR2 FYNNEI. The CDR3 DNA is TGTGCCAGCAGTGACGAGAGGGAGGGGGGCTACACCTTC. Translation gives CASSDEREGGYTF. Full variable domain (rest looked up from reference TRBV2 and TRBJ1-2): EPEVTQTPSHQVTQMGQEVILRCVPISNHLYFYWYRQILGQKVEFLVSFYNNEISEKSEIFDDQFSVERPDGSNFTLKIRSTKLEDSAMYFCASSDEREGGYTFGSGTRLTVV.

J is TRBJ1-3 and V is TRBV5-1; a weak D match, TRBD1 (6 bases). The CDR3 length is 15 residues. CDR1 and CDR2 (germline): SGHRS, YFSETQ. Trimming took 4 bases from V and 3 from J, leaving 14 bases between them. The CDR3 DNA is TGCGCCAGCAGCACCTCAGGGGAGGGTGGAAACACCATATATTTT. Translation: CASSTSGEGGNTIYF. Drawing the rest from reference TRBV5-1 and TRBJ1-3, the complete variable domain is KAGVTQTPRYLIKTRGQQVTLSCSPISGHRSVSWYQQTPGQGLQFLFEYFSETQRNKGNFPGRFSGRQFSNSRSEMNVSTLELGDSALYLCASSTSGEGGNTIYFGEGSWLTVV.

This clone was detected ten times or more. The V gene is TRBV12-3 or TRBV12-4, the J gene TRBJ1-5; D gene uncertain. The CDR3 totals 13 residues. V lost 0 bases, J lost 2 bases, and 2 bases lay in between. The CDR3 protein is CASSLAGNQPQHF. CDR3 in DNA: TGTGCCAGCAGTTTAGCCGGCAATCAGCCCCAGCATTTT.

About this clone itself: Other DNA sequences within the sample encode an identical CDR3. The rearrangement joins TRBV10-3 to TRBJ1-5; possibly TRBD1 for D (6 bases). Germline values: CDR1 ENHRY, CDR2 SYGVKD. The CDR3 spans 14 residues. Trimming stripped 2 bases from V and 1 base from J, with 6 bases between. The CDR3 protein is CAISEGQSNQPQHF. The CDR3 DNA sequence: TGTGCCATCAGTGAGGGACAGAGCAATCAGCCCCAGCATTTT.

The chain joins TRBV7-6 to TRBJ2-1; TRBD2 is a possible D gene (5 bases). The CDR3 spans 15 residues. V was clipped by 5 bases and J by 7 bases, with 18 bases between them. The V gene's germline CDR1 is SGHVS and CDR2 FNYEAQ. The CDR3 DNA reads TGTGCCAGCAGCCCCGGGGTAGTCGGCGGGAATGAGCAGTTCTTC. Translating gives CASSPGVVGGNEQFF.

V gene TRBV10-3 combines with J gene TRBJ1-2; D possibly corresponds to TRBD1 (5 bases). Per germline, CDR1 ENHRY and CDR2 SYGVKD. The V gene lost 2 bases and the J gene lost 8 bases, with 21 bases spanning the gap. CDR3 length: 16 amino acids. The CDR3 is CAISEPRGRPLEGYTF. The DNA of the CDR3 is TGTGCCATCAGTGAGCCCCGGGGGAGGCCTCTGGAGGGCTACACCTTC.

The chain uses TRBV9 and TRBJ1-6; D is undetermined. The CDR3 is made up of 15 amino acids. Trimming left V 3 bases short and J 7 bases short, with 14 bases between. The germline gives CDR1 SGDLS, CDR2 YYNGEE. Written as DNA, the CDR3 is TGTGCCAGCAGCGGGGGAGGGATCAGGAATTCACCCCTCCACTTT. It yields the protein CASSGGGIRNSPLHF.

This clone was picked up one time. J is TRBJ2-3 and V is TRBV7-2; 8 bases match TRBD2. The junction had 6 bases not matched to a gene; V was cut back by 4 bases and J by 3 bases. The CDR3 spans 15 residues. Germline V gives CDR1 SGHTA, CDR2 FQGNSA. The CDR3 reads CASSSRGAETDTQYF. CDR3 in DNA: TGTGCCAGCAGCTCGCGGGGGGCGGAGACAGATACGCAGTATTTT. The complete variable domain, with remaining parts taken from reference TRBV7-2 and TRBJ2-3, reads GAGVSQSPSNKVTEKGKDVELRCDPISGHTALYWYRQSLGQGLEFLIYFQGNSAPDKSGLPSDRFSAERTGGSVSTLTIQRTQQEDSAVYLCASSSRGAETDTQYFGPGTRLTVL.